What follows describes a single T cell receptor (beta chain). The trim removed 4 bases at V and 2 bases at J, leaving 9 bases unmatched. The CDR3 is 16 amino acids. Germline lookup yields CDR1 SGHRS and CDR2 YFSETQ. Profiled with immunoSEQ multiplex PCR; TCRdb holds only in-frame clones, not every one. Here the sample spans roughly 300,000 clones, over 75% being singletons. These data originate in a study of blood T cell repertoires in COVID-19. Study-level background: The study drew acute and convalescent COVID-19 samples from the United States, Italy and Spain.

The sequenced material came from peripheral blood. This TCR was sampled from a human donor in a cohort sampled during active COVID-19. The rearrangement links TRBV5-1 to TRBJ2-3, with 8 bases matching TRBD1. CDR3 DNA sequence: TGCGCCAGCAGCCCTGCAGGGGGCGCCTTCACAGATACGCAGTATTTT. Protein product: CASSPAGGAFTDTQYF.